This T cell receptor beta chain was obtained from a study of cytomegalovirus exposure and HLA in healthy donors. Points from the study as a whole: One cluster of highly shared sequence variants probably arose as a sequencing artifact.

It was with 60 Vbeta and 13 Jbeta primers that the PCR ran. Original handling: The count from a later analysis was about 80 million unique TCR beta chains, roughly 11 million of them shared. Profiled with immunoSEQ multiplex PCR; TCRdb holds only in-frame clones, not every one. D and trimming were read from the DNA, whereas the V and J calls and clone size are those reported in that table. The repertoire consists of approximately 160,000 clones, with roughly 84% occurring once and the leading ten covering 0.35% to 0.4%. The CDR3 is made up of 13 amino acids. From germline, CDR1 is MNHEY and CDR2 SVGAGI. V gave up 7 bases and J gave up 3 bases; unmatched junction bases: 3. This clone turned up a few times. Antigen unknown.

Source material: PBMCs. The rearrangement joins TRBV6-5 to TRBJ2-5; 9 bases map to TRBD1. The source is a boy aged 2 to 10 in good health and CMV-seronegative. The CDR3, as DNA: TGTGCCAGCATAGGACAGGGGAAAGAGACCCAGTACTTC. This sequence encodes CASIGQGKETQYF.